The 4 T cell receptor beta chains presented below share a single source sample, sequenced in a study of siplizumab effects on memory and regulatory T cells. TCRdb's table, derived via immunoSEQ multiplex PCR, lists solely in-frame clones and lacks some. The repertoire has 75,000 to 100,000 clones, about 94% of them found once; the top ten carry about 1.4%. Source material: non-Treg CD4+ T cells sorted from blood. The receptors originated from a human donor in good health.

This CDR3 reads CAGASWSDTQYF. The CDR3 region has the DNA TGTGCCGGGGCTAGCTGGTCGGATACGCAGTATTTT. The chain carries TRBV14 and TRBJ2-3; D may correspond to TRBD1 or TRBD2 (5 bases each). The CDR3 is 12 amino acids. Germline V CDR1 and CDR2: SGHDN, FVKESK. V lost 11 bases to trimming and J lost 6 bases, with 15 bases between them.

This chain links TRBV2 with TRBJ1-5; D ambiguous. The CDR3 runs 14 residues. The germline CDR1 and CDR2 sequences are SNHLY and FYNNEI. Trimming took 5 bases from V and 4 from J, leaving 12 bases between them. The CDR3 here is CASSTTAKNQPQHF. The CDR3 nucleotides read TGTGCCAGCAGTACGACCGCCAAGAATCAGCCCCAGCATTTT.

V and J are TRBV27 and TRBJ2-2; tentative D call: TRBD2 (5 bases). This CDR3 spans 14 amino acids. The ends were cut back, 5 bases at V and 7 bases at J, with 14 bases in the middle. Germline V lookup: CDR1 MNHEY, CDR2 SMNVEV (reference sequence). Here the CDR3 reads CASSSQRLIGELFF. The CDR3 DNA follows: TGTGCCAGCAGTAGCCAGCGGCTAATCGGGGAGCTGTTTTTT.

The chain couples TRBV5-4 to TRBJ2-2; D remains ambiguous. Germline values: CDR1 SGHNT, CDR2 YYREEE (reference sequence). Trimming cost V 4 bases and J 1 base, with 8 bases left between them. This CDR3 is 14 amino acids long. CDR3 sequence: CASSPGRNTGELFF. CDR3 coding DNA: TGTGCCAGCAGCCCTGGCAGGAACACCGGGGAGCTGTTTTTT.